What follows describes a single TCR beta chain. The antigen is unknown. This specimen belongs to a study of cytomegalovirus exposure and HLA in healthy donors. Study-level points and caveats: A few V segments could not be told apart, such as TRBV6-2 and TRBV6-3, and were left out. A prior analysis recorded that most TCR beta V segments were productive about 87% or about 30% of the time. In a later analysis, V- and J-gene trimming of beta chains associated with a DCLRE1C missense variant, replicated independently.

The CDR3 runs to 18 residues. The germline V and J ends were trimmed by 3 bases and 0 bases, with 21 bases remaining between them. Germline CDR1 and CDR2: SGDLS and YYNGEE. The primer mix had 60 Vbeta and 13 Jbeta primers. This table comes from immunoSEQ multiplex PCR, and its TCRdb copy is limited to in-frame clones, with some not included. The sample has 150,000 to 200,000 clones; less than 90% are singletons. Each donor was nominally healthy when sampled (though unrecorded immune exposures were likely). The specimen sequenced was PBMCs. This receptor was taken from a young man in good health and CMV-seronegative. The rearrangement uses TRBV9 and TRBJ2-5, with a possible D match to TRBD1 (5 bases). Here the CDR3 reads CASSAQPPSTEYQETQYF. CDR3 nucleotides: TGTGCCAGCAGCGCACAACCCCCGTCGACAGAGTACCAAGAGACCCAGTACTTC.